The 23 T cell receptor beta chains below all came from one sample that was sequenced in a study of cytomegalovirus exposure and HLA in healthy donors (dated by TCRdb to about 2017). Library method: the immunoSEQ multiplex PCR assay. The table was pulled from immuneACCESS by TCRdb, which kept in-frame rearrangements only. Such tables lose some clones; where checked, under half of the loss comes from unresolved V genes, and the rest has no known cause. Here the sample has some 330,000 clones; around 86% occur a single time. The ten largest clones add up to 0.75% to 0.85% of the sample. The sample was PBMCs. Every receptor here comes from a woman aged 18 to 35 in good health and CMV-seronegative.

The gene calls are TRBV5-1 and TRBJ1-1; 7 bases agree with TRBD1. There are 15 residues in the CDR3. The germline gives CDR1 SGHRS, CDR2 YFSETQ. Germline trimming cut 4 bases from V and 4 bases from J; bases unmatched to any gene: 10. The chain's CDR3 is CASSPQTGLSTEAFF. In DNA form, the CDR3 reads TGCGCCAGCAGCCCCCAGACAGGGCTGAGCACTGAAGCTTTCTTT.

V gene TRBV2 combines with J gene TRBJ2-3, with TRBD2 matching 9 bases. Germline-derived CDR1 and CDR2 are SNHLY and FYNNEI. V lost 3 bases to trimming and J lost 5 bases; unmatched junction nucleotides: 6. This CDR3 spans 15 amino acids. CDR3 amino acids: CASSEEREEIDTQYF. DNA of the CDR3: TGTGCCAGCAGTGAGGAGCGGGAGGAGATAGATACGCAGTATTTT.

V and J are TRBV28 and TRBJ1-1; TRBD1 aligns across 9 bases. The CDR3 has 14 amino acids. Germline-derived CDR1 and CDR2 are MDHEN and SYDVKM. Trimming removed 6 bases from V and 7 bases from J; junction bases left unmatched: 9. CDR3 sequence: CASRTGTGLGEAFF. The CDR3 DNA reads TGTGCCAGCAGAACCGGGACAGGGTTAGGTGAAGCTTTCTTT.

J is TRBJ2-7 and V is TRBV18; TRBD2 agrees at 9 bases. Germline trimming cut 3 bases from V and 4 bases from J; bases unmatched to any gene: 7. The CDR3 is 15 residues long. Germline CDR1 KGHSH, CDR2 LQKENI. CDR3 amino acids: CASSPPAGGPYEQYF. The CDR3 DNA reads TGTGCCAGCTCACCGCCCGCGGGAGGGCCGTACGAGCAGTACTTC. Variable domain in full (rest from reference TRBV18 and TRBJ2-7): NAGVMQNPRHLVRRRGQEARLRCSPMKGHSHVYWYRQLPEEGLKFMVYLQKENIIDESGMPKERFSAEFPKEGPSILRIQQVVRGDSAAYFCASSPPAGGPYEQYFGPGTRLTVT.

The V gene is TRBV7-9, the J gene TRBJ2-3, with a tentative D call TRBD1 (6 bases). V was cut by 3 bases and J by 4 bases, with 14 bases left in between. This CDR3 contains 15 residues. Per the germline V gene, CDR1 is SEHNR and CDR2 is FQNEAQ (reference sequence). The CDR3 DNA reads TGTGCCAGCAGCTTGGGGGCGGAAGGGGCAGATACGCAGTATTTT. Encoded protein: CASSLGAEGADTQYF.

This rearrangement joins TRBV28 to TRBJ1-5, with TRBD1 identical over 7 bases. The trim removed 4 bases at V and 6 bases at J, leaving 6 bases unmatched. The germline V gene has CDR1 MDHEN and CDR2 SYDVKM. The CDR3 loop spans 14 amino acids. CDR3 nucleotide sequence: TGTGCCAGCAGTTCTCGGACAGGAGGTCAGCCCCAGCATTTT. Translating it yields CASSSRTGGQPQHF.

This clone was observed a few times. The chain joins TRBV7-2 to TRBJ2-7; 7 nucleotides agree with TRBD1. Looked up from germline, CDR1 is SGHTA and CDR2 is FQGNSA. Losses at the gene ends were 6 bases for V and 1 base for J; bases not matched to a gene: 3. The CDR3 sequence is 13 residues long. The CDR3 DNA reads TGTGCCAGCAGGCCACAGGGGTCCTACGAGCAGTACTTC. It codes for CASRPQGSYEQYF.

The chain uses TRBV5-1 and TRBJ2-5, with 12 bases that match TRBD2. CDR3 length equals 15 residues. The germline V gene has CDR1 SGHRS and CDR2 YFSETQ. With 7 bases clipped from V and 4 bases from J, the junction kept 8 bases outside the gene matches. CDR3 nucleotides: TGCGCCAGCGGTAGACTAGCGGGAGCTCCAGAGACCCAGTACTTC. It is translated as CASGRLAGAPETQYF.

This chain joins TRBV27 and TRBJ2-6, with D possibly matching TRBD2 (5 bases). Germline V gene sequence: CDR1 MNHEY, CDR2 SMNVEV (reference sequence). This CDR3 comprises 18 residues. Between the trimmed V and J ends, which lost 3 bases and 0 bases, there was a span of 15 bases. The DNA of the CDR3 is TGTGCCAGCAGTTTCTTCGGACTGATGAGCTCTGGGGCCAACGTCCTGACTTTC. It yields the protein CASSFFGLMSSGANVLTF.

The chain links TRBV19 to TRBJ2-1, with TRBD2 matching 10 bases. Unmatched junction bases numbered 5, after V lost 3 bases and J lost 6 bases. The CDR3 is made up of 15 amino acids. Germline V gene data show CDR1 as LNHDA and CDR2 as SQIVND (reference sequence). Written as DNA, the CDR3 is TGTGCCAGTAGTATCAGCAGCGGGAGGGGCAATGAGCAGTTCTTC. Its translation: CASSISSGRGNEQFF. Based on the CDR3 plus reference TRBV19 and TRBJ2-1, the full variable domain is DGGITQSPKYLFRKEGQNVTLSCEQNLNHDAMYWYRQDPGQGLRLIYYSQIVNDFQKGDIAEGYSVSREKKESFPLTVTSAQKNPTAFYLCASSISSGRGNEQFFGPGTRLTVL.

The V gene is TRBV7-8, the J gene TRBJ2-4, with D tentatively TRBD2 (6 bases). CDR1 is SGHVS, CDR2 FQNEAQ, per germline. V lost 7 bases, J lost 5 bases, and 15 bases lay in between. The length of the CDR3 is 14 residues. This CDR3 is CASTIAGSQNIQYF. CDR3 DNA sequence: TGTGCCAGCACCATCGCGGGGTCACAAAACATTCAGTACTTC.

The chain employs TRBV7-2 and TRBJ1-2; a possible D gene is TRBD1 (5 bases). Germline values: CDR1 SGHTA, CDR2 FQGNSA. The CDR3 is 15 amino acids. Trimming pared 5 bases from V and 8 bases from J, leaving 21 bases between. The CDR3 sequence is CASSLAGGFLQGYTF. In DNA form, the CDR3 reads TGTGCCAGCAGCCTCGCTGGGGGGTTCCTTCAGGGCTACACCTTC.

V and J are TRBV4-1 and TRBJ2-7, with a tentative D call TRBD1 (6 bases). Trimming took off 5 bases at V and 3 bases at J, with 20 bases between the two ends. In germline, CDR1 is MGHRA, CDR2 YSYEKL. The CDR3 spans 16 residues. The CDR3 loop reads CASSYHQTGEGYEQYF. The CDR3 coding sequence is TGCGCCAGCAGCTACCACCAGACAGGAGAAGGCTACGAGCAGTACTTC.

The V and J genes are TRBV5-1 and TRBJ1-3; 9 bases map to TRBD1. The germline CDR1 and CDR2 sequences are SGHRS and YFSETQ. The CDR3 contains 18 residues. Trimming cost V 4 bases and J 4 bases; bases outside gene matches: 15. In DNA form, the CDR3 reads TGCGCCAGCAGCGAAGGGAGGGGACAGGGAATCAGCGGAAACACCATATATTTT. Amino acid sequence: CASSEGRGQGISGNTIYF.

The chain recombines TRBV7-6 with TRBJ2-1, with D perhaps matching TRBD2 (6 bases). V was cut by 1 base and J by 0 bases, with 10 bases left in between. The CDR3 is 16 residues long. Germline CDR1 reads SGHVS; CDR2 reads FNYEAQ. In DNA form, the CDR3 reads TGTGCCAGCAGCTTAGAGCGGGCCTCCTCCTACAATGAGCAGTTCTTC. This gives the protein CASSLERASSYNEQFF.

The chain employs TRBV4-3 and TRBJ1-1; D is uncertain. V gave up 2 bases and J gave up 0 bases, with 10 bases separating them. CDR1 LGHNA and CDR2 YSLEER come from the germline V gene. This CDR3 is built from 15 residues. CDR3 DNA: TGCGCCAGCAGCCAACACAGCTACATGAACACTGAAGCTTTCTTT. Translating it yields CASSQHSYMNTEAFF.

The rearrangement joins TRBV18 to TRBJ2-7; 7 bases line up with TRBD1. The junction had 10 bases not matched to a gene; V was cut back by 2 bases and J by 6 bases. This CDR3 region has 15 residues. Germline CDR1 KGHSH, CDR2 LQKENI. CDR3 protein: CASSPTQGWSLEQYF. Written as DNA, the CDR3 is TGTGCCAGCTCACCAACACAGGGGTGGTCTCTCGAGCAGTACTTC.

The chain links TRBV5-1 to TRBJ2-5, with 9 bases matching TRBD2. Germline V gene data show CDR1 as SGHRS and CDR2 as YFSETQ. The CDR3 covers 15 residues. V shed 1 base and J 0 bases; nucleotides not matched to a gene: 1. CDR3 loop: CASSLSGRNQETQYF. For the CDR3, the DNA is TGCGCCAGCAGCTTGAGCGGGAGGAACCAAGAGACCCAGTACTTC.

The rearrangement joins TRBV5-1 to TRBJ1-4; D may be TRBD1 (6 bases). This CDR3 is built from 15 residues. Per the germline V gene, CDR1 is SGHRS and CDR2 is YFSETQ. V was clipped by 2 bases and J by 0 bases, with 8 bases between them. In nucleotides, the CDR3 is TGCGCCAGCAGCTTCGGACAGCCAACTAATGAAAAACTGTTTTTT. Amino acids: CASSFGQPTNEKLFF. The full variable domain, completed using reference TRBV5-1 and TRBJ1-4, is KAGVTQTPRYLIKTRGQQVTLSCSPISGHRSVSWYQQTPGQGLQFLFEYFSETQRNKGNFPGRFSGRQFSNSRSEMNVSTLELGDSALYLCASSFGQPTNEKLFFGSGTQLSVL.

J is TRBJ2-5 and V is TRBV23-1, with 10 bases fitting TRBD2. TRBV23-1 is reported as an ORF; its role is uncertain. The CDR3 spans 21 residues. Trimming removed 0 bases from V and 4 bases from J; junction bases left unmatched: 20. CDR3 in DNA: TGCGCCAGCAGTCAATCTTCCATCAGTTCGTGGTCTAGCGGGAGAGGAGAGACCCAGTACTTC. Amino acid sequence: CASSQSSISSWSSGRGETQYF.

V gene TRBV5-1 combines with J gene TRBJ1-5; 9 bases align to TRBD1. Germline loops: CDR1 SGHRS, CDR2 YFSETQ. The trim removed 4 bases at V and 4 bases at J, leaving 6 bases unmatched. This CDR3 spans 15 amino acids. CDR3 amino acids: CASSVGQGPNQPQHF. CDR3 bases: TGCGCCAGCAGCGTCGGACAGGGGCCAAATCAGCCCCAGCATTTT.

This clone appeared once. This chain uses TRBV19 with TRBJ2-3; 7 positions agree with TRBD1. The CDR3 totals 14 residues. Germline assignment: CDR1 LNHDA and CDR2 SQIVND (reference sequence). V lost 5 bases to trimming and J lost 6 bases; unmatched junction nucleotides: 8. CDR3 region: CASSPGTQGDTQYF. The CDR3 region has the DNA TGTGCCAGTAGTCCGGGGACACAGGGGGATACGCAGTATTTT.

The chain uses TRBV4-1 and TRBJ2-7, with 8 nucleotides matching TRBD2. The CDR3 is 14 residues long. CDR1 and CDR2 (germline): MGHRA, YSYEKL. The J segment lost 9 bases and the V segment lost 4 bases, leaving 11 bases of the junction unmatched. The CDR3 nucleotides read TGCGCCAGCAGCCGCATGAGGGGCGGGGGGACGCAGTACTTC. Its translation is CASSRMRGGGTQYF.